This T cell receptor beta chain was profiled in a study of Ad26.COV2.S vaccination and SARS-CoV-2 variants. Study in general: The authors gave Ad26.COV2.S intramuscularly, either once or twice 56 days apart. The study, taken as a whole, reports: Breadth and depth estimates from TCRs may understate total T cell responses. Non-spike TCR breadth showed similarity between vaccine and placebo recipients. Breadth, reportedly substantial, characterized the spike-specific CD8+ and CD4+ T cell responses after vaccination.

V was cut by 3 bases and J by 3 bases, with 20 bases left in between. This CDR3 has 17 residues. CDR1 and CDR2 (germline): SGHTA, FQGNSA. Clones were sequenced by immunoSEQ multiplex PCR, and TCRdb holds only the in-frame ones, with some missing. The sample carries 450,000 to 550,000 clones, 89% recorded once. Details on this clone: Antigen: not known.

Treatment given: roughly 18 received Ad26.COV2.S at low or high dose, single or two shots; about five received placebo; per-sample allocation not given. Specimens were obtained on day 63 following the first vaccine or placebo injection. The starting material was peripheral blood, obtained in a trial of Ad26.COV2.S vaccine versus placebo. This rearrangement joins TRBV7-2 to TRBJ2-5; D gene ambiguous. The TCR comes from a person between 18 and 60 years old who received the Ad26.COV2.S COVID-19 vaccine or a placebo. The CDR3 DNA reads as TGTGCCAGCAGCTTTTTAACACGGCCAACCCCTAAAGAGACCCAGTACTTC. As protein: CASSFLTRPTPKETQYF.